A single sample gave rise to the 31 T cell receptor beta chains below, sequenced in a study of technical replicates of blood from a handful of donors. Libraries were prepared by immunoSEQ multiplex PCR; TCRdb keeps only in-frame clonotypes and omits some of them. The table lists roughly 65,000 clones, over 70% of them singletons, with 4% to 5% in the top ten. The sequencing input was PBMCs. All receptors come from a human donor in good health. Some clones in this sample may be carry-over from other donors' samples.

The rearrangement joins TRBV11-3 to TRBJ2-1, with TRBD2 identical over 8 bases. Germline CDR1 is SGHNT and CDR2 is YENEEA. V lost 8 bases and J lost 4; bases outside the gene matches: 4. The length of the CDR3 is 13 residues. In nucleotides, the CDR3 is TGTGCCAGCCGCGGGGGGCCATACAATGAGCAGTTCTTC. This translates into CASRGGPYNEQFF.

The DNA of the CDR3 is TGCGCCAGCAGCCTATCGGGACAAGCAACTAATGAAAAACTGTTTTTT. Its translation: CASSLSGQATNEKLFF. This rearrangement joins TRBV4-1 to TRBJ1-4; D might be TRBD1 (6 bases). The germline V and J ends were trimmed by 4 bases and 0 bases, with 12 bases remaining between them. This CDR3 contains 16 residues. Germline V gene data show CDR1 as MGHRA and CDR2 as YSYEKL.

This chain links TRBV10-3 with TRBJ2-7; no reliable D call. The germline CDR1 and CDR2 sequences are ENHRY and SYGVKD. This CDR3 has 11 residues. The V end lost 6 bases, the J end lost 6 bases, and 9 bases lay between the germline ends. This CDR3 reads CAIRETGEQYF. In nucleotides, the CDR3 is TGTGCCATCAGGGAGACGGGCGAGCAGTACTTC.

The V call is TRBV7-9, the J call TRBJ2-5; the D is unclear. This CDR3 comprises 13 residues. From germline, CDR1 is SEHNR and CDR2 FQNEAQ (reference sequence). V dropped 3 bases and J dropped 2 bases, with 7 bases sitting between them. CDR3 DNA sequence: TGTGCCAGCAGCTTGAGCGCTCAAGAGACCCAGTACTTC. Translated: CASSLSAQETQYF.

This chain uses TRBV12-5 with TRBJ1-6; D perhaps matches TRBD1 (5 bases). Trimming shortened V by 2 bases and J by 9 bases, and 20 bases separated the two germline ends. CDR3 length equals 17 residues. CDR1 LGHNT and CDR2 FRNRAP come from the germline V gene. Written as DNA, the CDR3 is TGTGCTAGTGGTTTGCGCTCCCTGGGAGGGGCACGTTCACCCCTCCACTTT. It encodes CASGLRSLGGARSPLHF.

This chain links TRBV4-2 with TRBJ2-5, with a tentative D call TRBD1 (6 bases). Per the germline V gene, CDR1 is LGHNA and CDR2 is YNFKEQ. Trimming pared 5 bases from V and 5 bases from J, leaving 18 bases between. The CDR3 sequence is 15 residues long. The DNA for the CDR3 is TGTGCCAGCAGCACAGGGACAAACCAAGGGGAGACCCAGTACTTC. Residues: CASSTGTNQGETQYF.

The chain carries TRBV7-8 and TRBJ1-6; D possibly corresponds to TRBD1 (5 bases). The ends were cut back, 2 bases at V and 0 bases at J, with 23 bases in the middle. In germline, CDR1 is SGHVS, CDR2 FQNEAQ. This CDR3 has 21 residues. CDR3 amino acids: CASSLLGWRGKGSSYNSPLHF. CDR3 DNA: TGTGCCAGCAGCTTATTGGGGTGGCGGGGTAAGGGGAGCTCCTATAATTCACCCCTCCACTTT.

The rearrangement joins TRBV11-2 to TRBJ2-7; weak D call: TRBD1 (6 bases). The V end was cut by 1 base, the J end by 0 bases, with 10 bases between. Germline V gene data show CDR1 as SGHAT and CDR2 as FQNNGV. This CDR3 has 15 amino acids. This chain's CDR3 is CASSLAQGSSYEQYF. CDR3 DNA sequence: TGTGCCAGCAGCTTAGCCCAGGGGAGCTCCTACGAGCAGTACTTC.

This chain uses TRBV6-5 with TRBJ1-4; D gene ambiguous. CDR1 is MNHEY, CDR2 SVGAGI, per germline. The CDR3 totals 14 residues. V was shortened by 6 bases and J by 9 bases, with 17 bases between the two germline ends. The DNA for the CDR3 is TGTGCCAGCAGATCTTCCTACGATTTGAAAAAACTGTTTTTT. This encodes CASRSSYDLKKLFF.

The V and J genes are TRBV7-9 and TRBJ2-3, with 12 bases aligning to TRBD2. Germline CDR1 reads SEHNR; CDR2 reads FQNEAQ (reference sequence). V shed 4 bases and J 7 bases; nucleotides not matched to a gene: 12. The CDR3 consists of 17 residues. CDR3 sequence (DNA): TGTGCCAGCAGCTCCGGGACTAGCGGGTTGGGTGTGAATACGCAGTATTTT. Its protein product is CASSSGTSGLGVNTQYF.

The chain employs TRBV5-1 and TRBJ1-1, with TRBD1 matching over 8 bases. CDR1 SGHRS and CDR2 YFSETQ come from the germline V gene. This CDR3 is 14 amino acids long. V was pared by 4 bases and J by 5 bases, with 7 bases of the junction left unmatched. This CDR3 reads CASSGQGELTEAFF. The CDR3 nucleotides are TGCGCCAGCAGCGGACAGGGCGAGCTAACTGAAGCTTTCTTT.

The gene calls are TRBV7-9 and TRBJ2-3; no clear D gene. The CDR3 totals 12 residues. Germline values: CDR1 SEHNR, CDR2 FQNEAQ (reference sequence). V lost 5 bases, J lost 2 bases, and 5 bases lay in between. The chain's CDR3 is CASSQSTDTQYF. The CDR3 DNA is TGTGCCAGCAGCCAATCCACAGATACGCAGTATTTT.

The chain employs TRBV5-1 and TRBJ2-2; the match to TRBD2 covers 16 bases. V gave up 4 bases and J gave up 1 base; unmatched junction bases: 13. The CDR3 contains 21 residues. CDR1 is SGHRS, CDR2 YFSETQ, per germline. The CDR3 nucleotides are TGCGCCAGCAGCCCCGAACCCGGGACTAGCGGGAGGGTGGGGAACACCGGGGAGCTGTTTTTT. Translating gives CASSPEPGTSGRVGNTGELFF.

The chain joins TRBV13 to TRBJ2-7; D is possibly TRBD2 (5 bases). V dropped 5 bases and J dropped 7 bases, with 15 bases sitting between them. Germline V gene lookup returns CDR1 PRHDT and CDR2 FYEKMQ (reference sequence). The CDR3 runs to 13 residues. The CDR3 is CASSPGLTLEQYF. CDR3 sequence (DNA): TGTGCCAGCAGCCCCGGACTCACCCTTGAGCAGTACTTC.

The chain uses TRBV4-2 and TRBJ2-7, with a possible D match to TRBD1 (6 bases). Germline V CDR1 and CDR2: LGHNA, YNFKEQ. The CDR3 length is 16 residues. V lost 1 base to trimming and J lost 1 base, with 14 bases between them. The DNA for the CDR3 is TGTGCCAGCAGCCAAGGAGTGTTGGACAGATCCTACGAGCAGTACTTC. It is translated as CASSQGVLDRSYEQYF.

The chain combines TRBV6-5 with TRBJ2-2, with TRBD1 matching 7 bases. With 6 bases clipped from V and 6 bases from J, the junction kept 4 bases outside the gene matches. CDR1 is MNHEY and CDR2 is SVGAGI in the germline V gene. The CDR3 extends over 13 amino acids. This CDR3 reads CASRTGWAGELFF. Here the CDR3 DNA reads TGTGCCAGCAGGACAGGGTGGGCCGGGGAGCTGTTTTTT.

The chain has TRBV4-1 and TRBJ1-1, with a possible D match to TRBD1 (5 bases). Per germline, CDR1 MGHRA and CDR2 YSYEKL. The length of the CDR3 is 15 residues. The germline V and J ends were trimmed by 0 bases and 3 bases, with 11 bases remaining between them. DNA for the CDR3: TGCGCCAGCAGCCAAGATAGTGGGGGGTACACTGAAGCTTTCTTT. It codes for CASSQDSGGYTEAFF.

The chain combines TRBV4-2 with TRBJ2-5; 15 bases align to TRBD2. The ends lost 4 bases at V and 4 bases at J; junction bases unmatched: 16. The CDR3 is 20 residues long. Germline lookup yields CDR1 LGHNA and CDR2 YNFKEQ. CDR3 amino acids: CASSPRTSGGAVGIRETQYF. The CDR3 DNA follows: TGTGCCAGCAGCCCGCGGACTAGCGGGGGGGCAGTAGGCATTCGAGAGACCCAGTACTTC.

This clone was counted only a few times. The rearrangement links TRBV2 to TRBJ1-2, with D maybe TRBD1 (6 bases). V lost 3 bases to trimming and J lost 2 bases, with 7 bases between them. Germline CDR1 reads SNHLY; CDR2 reads FYNNEI. This CDR3 region has 13 residues. The CDR3 sequence: CASSEQGNYGYTF. The CDR3 DNA reads TGTGCCAGCAGTGAGCAGGGGAACTATGGCTACACCTTC. The full variable domain, with the rest looked up from reference TRBV2 and TRBJ1-2, is EPEVTQTPSHQVTQMGQEVILRCVPISNHLYFYWYRQILGQKVEFLVSFYNNEISEKSEIFDDQFSVERPDGSNFTLKIRSTKLEDSAMYFCASSEQGNYGYTFGSGTRLTVV.

This clone is a singleton in its sample. The V call is TRBV6-4, the J call TRBJ2-1; 13 nucleotides align to TRBD2. Germline trimming cut 4 bases from V and 7 bases from J; bases unmatched to any gene: 4. This CDR3 spans 15 amino acids. Germline CDR1 MRHNA, CDR2 SNTAGT. CDR3 coding DNA: TGTGCCAGCAGTGGGACTAGCGGGAGCAGTAATGAGCAGTTCTTC. Translated: CASSGTSGSSNEQFF.

The rearrangement joins TRBV2 to TRBJ1-3; 9 bases match TRBD1. This CDR3 contains 16 residues. The V gene's germline CDR1 is SNHLY and CDR2 FYNNEI. V trimming: 5 bases; J trimming: 1 base; junction bases outside the gene matches: 6. CDR3 nucleotides: TGTGCCAGCAGTACTCCGGGACAGGGTTCTGGAAACACCATATATTTT. Translating it yields CASSTPGQGSGNTIYF.

This clone was counted at least ten times. The rearrangement links TRBV2 to TRBJ1-5, with D tentatively TRBD1 (5 bases). V lost 2 bases to trimming and J lost 5 bases, with 10 bases between them. The CDR3 totals 14 residues. Germline lookup yields CDR1 SNHLY and CDR2 FYNNEI. This chain's CDR3 is CASSEWGVDQPQHF. CDR3 nucleotide sequence: TGTGCCAGCAGTGAATGGGGGGTGGATCAGCCCCAGCATTTT. The full variable domain, completed using reference TRBV2 and TRBJ1-5, is EPEVTQTPSHQVTQMGQEVILRCVPISNHLYFYWYRQILGQKVEFLVSFYNNEISEKSEIFDDQFSVERPDGSNFTLKIRSTKLEDSAMYFCASSEWGVDQPQHFGDGTRLSIL.

This clone was counted a single time. This chain uses TRBV29-1 with TRBJ2-2; the D gene is possibly TRBD2 (5 bases). The CDR3 is 13 amino acids. The germline CDR1 and CDR2 sequences are SQVTM and ANQGSEA. V lost 7 bases and J lost 6, with 15 bases in between. Here the CDR3 reads CSGADGLSGELFF. The CDR3 DNA is TGCAGCGGGGCGGATGGACTTTCCGGGGAGCTGTTTTTT.

This sequence joins TRBV10-3 and TRBJ1-2, with D perhaps matching TRBD1 (5 bases). Trimming removed 7 bases from V and 0 bases from J, with 9 bases in between. The germline gives CDR1 ENHRY, CDR2 SYGVKD. The CDR3 consists of 13 residues. The CDR3 spells CAIKGTSNYGYTF. The DNA for the CDR3 is TGTGCCATCAAAGGGACTTCTAACTATGGCTACACCTTC.

This clone was observed once. The V and J genes are TRBV5-6 and TRBJ1-3, with TRBD1 as a possible D gene (5 bases). This CDR3 comprises 13 residues. Trimming cost V 5 bases and J 5 bases, with 11 bases left between them. Germline assignment: CDR1 SGHDT and CDR2 YYEEEE. The CDR3 coding sequence is TGTGCCAGCAGTCAGGGCGAGCGAAACACCATATATTTT. Its translation is CASSQGERNTIYF.

This chain joins TRBV29-1 and TRBJ2-1; 8 bases agree with TRBD2. Trimming removed 7 bases from V and 3 bases from J; junction bases left unmatched: 5. The CDR3 runs 13 residues. Germline CDR1 and CDR2: SQVTM and ANQGSEA. CDR3 DNA sequence: TGCAGCGCCGTTAGCGGGATCTACAATGAGCAGTTCTTC. Translating it yields CSAVSGIYNEQFF.

This chain connects TRBV27 to TRBJ1-1, with 8 positions matching TRBD1. CDR3 length: 13 residues. With 5 bases clipped from V and 6 bases from J, the junction kept 5 bases outside the gene matches. Germline V lookup: CDR1 MNHEY, CDR2 SMNVEV (reference sequence). CDR3 sequence reads: CASSLTGGSEAFF. The CDR3 nucleotides read TGTGCCAGCAGTCTTACAGGGGGATCTGAAGCTTTCTTT.

This rearrangement joins TRBV5-1 to TRBJ2-2; 9 bases agree with TRBD1. Per the germline V gene, CDR1 is SGHRS and CDR2 is YFSETQ. V lost 5 bases, J lost 4 bases, and 3 bases stayed unmatched. The CDR3 totals 14 residues. The CDR3 DNA is TGCGCCAGCAGGGTGGACAGGGGCACCGGGGAGCTGTTTTTT. Translation gives CASRVDRGTGELFF.

The rearrangement links TRBV2 to TRBJ2-7; 11 nucleotides agree with TRBD2. Unmatched junction bases numbered 3, after V lost 4 bases and J lost 4 bases. The CDR3 consists of 14 residues. Germline V lookup: CDR1 SNHLY, CDR2 FYNNEI. The CDR3 is CASSGPSGGYEQYF. The DNA of the CDR3 is TGTGCCAGCAGTGGTCCTAGCGGGGGGTACGAGCAGTACTTC.

The chain carries TRBV6-1 and TRBJ2-5; 10 bases are a match to TRBD1. J lost 5 bases, V lost 6 bases, and 9 bases had no gene match. Germline CDR1 and CDR2: MNHNS and SASEGT. This CDR3 contains 15 residues. In nucleotides, the CDR3 is TGTGCCAGCAGCGAATTCCCGGGACAGGGGGAGACCCAGTACTTC. The encoded protein is CASSEFPGQGETQYF.

This clone showed up just once. This rearrangement joins TRBV5-1 to TRBJ2-7, with 12 nucleotides matching TRBD2. Germline values: CDR1 SGHRS, CDR2 YFSETQ. CDR3 length equals 14 residues. Trimming at V came to 1 base and at J to 6 bases, leaving 2 bases not matched to a gene. The CDR3 reads CASSLSSGRAEQYF. The CDR3 bases are TGCGCCAGCAGCTTGTCTAGCGGGAGGGCCGAGCAGTACTTC.